Included here is one T cell receptor beta chain sequence, with context. The antigen it binds to is not known. Base-call qualities are not available, and no considerably larger clone is one nucleotide away. One collaborating source in Seattle enrolled patients during active infection and followed them longitudinally through the course of disease. Each collaborating institution followed its own protocols to collect whole blood in K2EDTA tubes. For TCRbeta analysis, collaborator samples were shipped as frozen whole blood, as isolated PBMCs, or as DNA extracted from either sample type. CDR1 and CDR2, looked up from the germline V gene (reference sequence), are GTSNPN and SVGIG. V is cut back by 3 bases and J by 0 bases, with 7 bases in the junction unmatched. Measured from the cysteine to the phenylalanine, the CDR3 is 15 residues long. Only CDR3 DNA is held: 45 bases, read in frame from base 1. TCRbeta CDR3 regions were amplified from genomic DNA by means of the immunoSEQ Assay, a bias-controlled multiplex PCR. Under the source paper's analysis protocol: Within the assay, amplification of reference gene primers was used to estimate how many nucleated cells each sample contained. To quantify the absolute abundance of each unique TCRbeta CDR3 rearrangement, sequence reads were collapsed and filtered. Productive Simpson clonality was computed per sample as the square root of Simpson's diversity index over productive rearrangements. TCRdb took over this immuneACCESS table, retaining in-frame rearrangements with V and J assigned. Such tables are incomplete; in checked studies, under half of the missing clones stem from an unresolved V gene, and the remainder is unexplained. The DNA was the basis for D and trimming; V, J and clone size are from that table. The sample includes roughly 200,000 clones, with around 75% observed a single time. Roughly 5.7% of the sample comes from the top ten.

The sample is drawn from a study of blood T cell repertoires in COVID-19 (dated by TCRdb to about 2020). Notes on the research overall: Samples covering the acute and convalescent phases of COVID-19 were provided by collaborators in the United States, Italy and Spain. The prospective study material was composed of cDNA or gDNA derived from T cells, B-cell-depleted T cells, or PBMCs. Subjects who had been exposed to COVID-19, were actively infected with it, or had recovered from it provided the deeply sampled blood TCRbeta repertoires that made up the dataset. The repertoires were made available in a free public database intended to serve as a resource for research on the immune response to SARS-CoV-2. The samples were drawn from two sources: the first 160 participants of the ongoing ImmuneRACE study, and about 1,300 subjects contributed by 6 global collaborators. A de-identified subject ID, COVID-19 status, age in years and sex were almost always included in the sample metadata. Where available, HLA class I and class II types were obtained from metadata supplied by the sample provider rather than from assay-based typing.

Results the study describes overall, beyond this receptor: The quantity of clinical and demographic metadata differed by source and by participant and was supplied without curation.

The source is a woman aged 40-49 years with COVID-19, enrolled during active disease. The sequence joins TRBV30 to TRBJ1-2; a stretch of 7 junction bases matches TRBD1. The specimen was peripheral blood. The CDR3 reads CAWRDWDSTNYGYTF. The nucleotides are TGTGCCTGGAGGGACTGGGACAGCACTAACTATGGCTACACCTTC.